The rows below give T cell receptor beta chains drawn from one sample of a study of identical twins. TCRdb itself ran the 5' RACE reads through MiXCR, one entry per CDR3 protein. This sample yields 700,000 to 950,000 distinct CDR3 sequences, of which around an eighth are seen a single time; around 1.5% belongs to the top ten. These data were also filed under a second study, of yellow fever vaccine responses in identical twins.

The sequenced material came from PBMCs. These receptors came from a young woman in good health. Both conserved end residues are part of each CDR3. The D gene is left open where the match is weak. For some rows the clone size is stated as once, few or many, or as a class when expanded; others skip it.

d_call: TRBD1; j_call: TRBJ1-1; clone_size: few; v_call: TRBV20-1; cdr3_nt: TGCAGTGCTAGGATGACAGGGGTGAGGGCTGAAGCTTTCTTT; cdr3_aa: CSARMTGVRAEAFF
d_call: NA; j_call: TRBJ2-1; clone_size: NA; v_call: TRBV7-3; cdr3_nt: TGTGCCAGCAGTATAGGGCAGGGTAGGAATGAGCAGTTCTTC; cdr3_aa: CASSIGQGRNEQFF
d_call: TRBD2; j_call: TRBJ2-7; clone_size: NA; v_call: TRBV5-6; cdr3_nt: TGTGCCAGCAGCCGCTTCGAGGGACTAGCGGGAGGGGGCGAGCAGTACTTC; cdr3_aa: CASSRFEGLAGGGEQYF
d_call: NA; j_call: TRBJ2-1; clone_size: NA; v_call: TRBV24-1; cdr3_nt: TGTGCCACCAGTGAGCATACAGGGTCCTCCTACAATGAGCAGTTCTTC; cdr3_aa: CATSEHTGSSYNEQFF
d_call: TRBD2; j_call: TRBJ2-1; clone_size: few; v_call: TRBV20-1; cdr3_nt: TGCAGTCCTTCAAACCGGAGCGGGAAGTACAATGAGCAGTTCTTC; cdr3_aa: CSPSNRSGKYNEQFF
d_call: NA; j_call: TRBJ1-2; clone_size: NA; v_call: TRBV15; cdr3_nt: TGTGCCACCAGCAGAGAGGGTAACTATGGCTACACCTTC; cdr3_aa: CATSREGNYGYTF
d_call: TRBD2; j_call: TRBJ2-1; clone_size: NA; v_call: TRBV7-6; cdr3_nt: TGTGCCAGCAGCGTACTAGCGTCTCCCTACAATGAGCAGTTCTTC; cdr3_aa: CASSVLASPYNEQFF
d_call: TRBD2; j_call: TRBJ2-1; clone_size: NA; v_call: TRBV7-8; cdr3_nt: TGTGCCAGCAGCTCTACCGTGGGGACTAGCTCCTATGAGCAGTTCTTC; cdr3_aa: CASSSTVGTSSYEQFF
d_call: NA; j_call: TRBJ2-1; clone_size: many; v_call: TRBV5-1; cdr3_nt: TGCGCCAGCAGCCAGGAGGGACAGTACTACAATGAGCAGTTCTTC; cdr3_aa: CASSQEGQYYNEQFF
d_call: NA; j_call: TRBJ2-6; clone_size: few; v_call: TRBV15; cdr3_nt: TGTGCCACCAGCAGAGCTGACATCCACTCTGGGGCCAACGTCCTGACTTTC; cdr3_aa: CATSRADIHSGANVLTF
d_call: TRBD1; j_call: TRBJ2-3; clone_size: NA; v_call: TRBV5-1; cdr3_nt: TGCGCCAGCAGCGCACGCTCCGGGACAGCCGAACGCACAGATACGCAGTATTTT; cdr3_aa: CASSARSGTAERTDTQYF
d_call: NA; j_call: TRBJ2-2; clone_size: many; v_call: TRBV7-3; cdr3_nt: TGTGCCAGCAGCTTATTGGGTCCGACCGGGGAGCTGTTTTTT; cdr3_aa: CASSLLGPTGELFF
d_call: NA; j_call: TRBJ2-5; clone_size: few; v_call: TRBV15; cdr3_nt: TGTGCCACCAGCATTGTGACCGGGGGAGGTCAAGAGACCCAGTACTTC; cdr3_aa: CATSIVTGGGQETQYF
d_call: TRBD1; j_call: TRBJ2-1; clone_size: many; v_call: TRBV6-5; cdr3_nt: TGTGCCAGCAGTTGGGGACAGGGTAGGAATGAGCAGTTCTTC; cdr3_aa: CASSWGQGRNEQFF
d_call: NA; j_call: TRBJ1-1; clone_size: NA; v_call: TRBV5-6; cdr3_nt: TGTGCCAGCAGCGACGTTGGGCCGAACACTGAAGCTTTCTTT; cdr3_aa: CASSDVGPNTEAFF